The rows below give T cell receptor beta chains drawn from one sample of a study of blood T cell repertoires in COVID-19. The protocol was immunoSEQ multiplex PCR, while the TCRdb copy is restricted to in-frame clones and leaves out a portion. The data hold roughly 250,000 clones, with around 87% observed a single time. Sequencing input: PBMCs or T cells enriched from blood (not recorded which). These receptors all come from a woman aged 25 to 39 with acute COVID-19. The conserved cysteine and the conserved F or W are not part of the CDR3 here. The order of the fields is V gene, J gene, D gene, CDR3 protein. The D gene is left open where the match is weak.

V gene: TRBV5-1; J gene: TRBJ2-2; D gene: NA; CDR3 protein: ASSLGGSAGELF
V gene: TRBV10-3; J gene: TRBJ2-1; D gene: NA; CDR3 protein: AIRDSTGTNEQF
V gene: TRBV18; J gene: TRBJ2-7; D gene: TRBD2; CDR3 protein: ASSPGTGGLYEQY
V gene: TRBV3-1/TRBV3-2; J gene: TRBJ2-1; D gene: TRBD2; CDR3 protein: ASSPRLAGAYENEQF
V gene: TRBV7-9; J gene: TRBJ2-1; D gene: TRBD1; CDR3 protein: ASSYRGRYNEQF
V gene: TRBV28; J gene: TRBJ1-5; D gene: TRBD1; CDR3 protein: ASSRDRAGGQPQH
V gene: TRBV30; J gene: TRBJ2-1; D gene: NA; CDR3 protein: AWSALDVGANNEQF
V gene: TRBV9; J gene: TRBJ2-5; D gene: NA; CDR3 protein: ASTVGTNDGTQY
V gene: TRBV7-2; J gene: TRBJ1-2; D gene: NA; CDR3 protein: ASSLRGPYGYT
V gene: TRBV4-3; J gene: TRBJ2-2; D gene: NA; CDR3 protein: ASSHNVGGPANTGELF
V gene: TRBV12-3/TRBV12-4; J gene: TRBJ1-2; D gene: NA; CDR3 protein: ASSSTDNYGYT
V gene: TRBV5-1; J gene: TRBJ2-1; D gene: NA; CDR3 protein: ASSAGQNYNEQF
V gene: TRBV3-1/TRBV3-2; J gene: TRBJ1-1; D gene: TRBD1; CDR3 protein: ASSQASGGTEAF
V gene: TRBV9; J gene: TRBJ2-2; D gene: NA; CDR3 protein: ASSGPGTTTGELF
V gene: TRBV24-1; J gene: TRBJ2-1; D gene: TRBD1; CDR3 protein: ATSAGQGLQDEQF
V gene: TRBV5-4; J gene: TRBJ2-3; D gene: TRBD1; CDR3 protein: ASSFPGQGLLDTQY
V gene: TRBV2; J gene: TRBJ2-1; D gene: TRBD1; CDR3 protein: ASRDRAYNEQF
V gene: TRBV7-9; J gene: TRBJ2-2; D gene: NA; CDR3 protein: ASSPFGVSGELF
V gene: TRBV7-7; J gene: TRBJ2-1; D gene: TRBD2; CDR3 protein: ASSSTGTSVDEQF
V gene: TRBV19; J gene: TRBJ1-1; D gene: TRBD1; CDR3 protein: ASREGQGLDTEAF
V gene: TRBV11-3; J gene: TRBJ2-1; D gene: TRBD2; CDR3 protein: ASSLSTGGEQF
V gene: TRBV9; J gene: TRBJ1-1; D gene: TRBD1; CDR3 protein: ASSPNPGQGRGTEAF
V gene: TRBV18; J gene: TRBJ2-7; D gene: TRBD2; CDR3 protein: ASSPLERGTSYEQY
V gene: TRBV11-2; J gene: TRBJ2-7; D gene: TRBD2; CDR3 protein: ASSFTSGTYEQY
V gene: TRBV18; J gene: TRBJ2-7; D gene: TRBD1; CDR3 protein: ASSQGTGREEQY
V gene: TRBV15; J gene: TRBJ1-2; D gene: NA; CDR3 protein: ATSRGREGTNYGYT
V gene: TRBV6-5; J gene: TRBJ2-2; D gene: TRBD1; CDR3 protein: ASSKRDSYTGELF
V gene: TRBV2; J gene: TRBJ1-5; D gene: NA; CDR3 protein: ASMMGQGNQPQH
V gene: TRBV18; J gene: TRBJ2-1; D gene: NA; CDR3 protein: ASSPGEIGSYNEQF
V gene: TRBV20-1; J gene: TRBJ2-1; D gene: NA; CDR3 protein: SASLRNVGGNEQF
V gene: TRBV25-1; J gene: TRBJ2-7; D gene: TRBD2; CDR3 protein: ASSGRGGPAGEQY
V gene: TRBV14; J gene: TRBJ1-2; D gene: NA; CDR3 protein: ASSIGGGHVGYT
V gene: TRBV4-2; J gene: TRBJ1-6; D gene: NA; CDR3 protein: ASSQDRGVSPLH
V gene: TRBV27; J gene: TRBJ2-7; D gene: TRBD1; CDR3 protein: ASSLLGQGSYEQY
V gene: TRBV5-1; J gene: TRBJ1-6; D gene: NA; CDR3 protein: ASSLEGDSYNSPLH
V gene: TRBV9; J gene: TRBJ1-4; D gene: NA; CDR3 protein: ASSATSSNEKLF
V gene: TRBV20-1; J gene: TRBJ1-1; D gene: NA; CDR3 protein: SAGRDTEAF
V gene: TRBV28; J gene: TRBJ1-4; D gene: NA; CDR3 protein: ASSPPGTLNEKLF
V gene: TRBV7-9; J gene: TRBJ1-3; D gene: NA; CDR3 protein: ASSLWAASSGNTIY
V gene: TRBV18; J gene: TRBJ1-1; D gene: TRBD1; CDR3 protein: ASSEVRTGNTEAF
V gene: TRBV9; J gene: TRBJ1-3; D gene: TRBD1; CDR3 protein: ASSEGQGRNTIY
V gene: TRBV27; J gene: TRBJ2-7; D gene: TRBD1; CDR3 protein: ASSLGSGQGAYEQY
V gene: TRBV29-1; J gene: TRBJ2-7; D gene: NA; CDR3 protein: SVAQGWEQY
V gene: TRBV5-1; J gene: TRBJ2-1; D gene: TRBD2; CDR3 protein: ASSLESGNNEQF